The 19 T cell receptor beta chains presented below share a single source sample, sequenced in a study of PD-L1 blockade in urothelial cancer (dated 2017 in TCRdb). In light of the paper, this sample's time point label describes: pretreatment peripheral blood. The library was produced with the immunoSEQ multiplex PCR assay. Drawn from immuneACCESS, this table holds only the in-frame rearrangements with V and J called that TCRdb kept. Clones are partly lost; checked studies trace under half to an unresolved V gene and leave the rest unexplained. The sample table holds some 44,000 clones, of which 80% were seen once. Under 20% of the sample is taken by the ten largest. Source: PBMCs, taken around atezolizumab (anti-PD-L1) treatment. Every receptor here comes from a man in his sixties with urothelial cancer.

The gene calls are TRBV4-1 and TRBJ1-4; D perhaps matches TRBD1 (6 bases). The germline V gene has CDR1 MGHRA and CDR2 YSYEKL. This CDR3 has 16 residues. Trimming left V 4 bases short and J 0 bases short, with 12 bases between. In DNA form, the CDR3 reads TGCGCCAGCAGCCGCGTTACAGGGTCAACTAATGAAAAACTGTTTTTT. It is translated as CASSRVTGSTNEKLFF.

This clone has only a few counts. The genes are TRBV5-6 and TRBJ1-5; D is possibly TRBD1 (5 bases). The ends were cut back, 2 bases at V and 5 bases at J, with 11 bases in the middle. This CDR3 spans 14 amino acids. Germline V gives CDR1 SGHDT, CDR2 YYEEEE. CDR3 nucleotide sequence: TGTGCCAGCAGCTTCAGGGAAGGCGATCAGCCCCAGCATTTT. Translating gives CASSFREGDQPQHF.

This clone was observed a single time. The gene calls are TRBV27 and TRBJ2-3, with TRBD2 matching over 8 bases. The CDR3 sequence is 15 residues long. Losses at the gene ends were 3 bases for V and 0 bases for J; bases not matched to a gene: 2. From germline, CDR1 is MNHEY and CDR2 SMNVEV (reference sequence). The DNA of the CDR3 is TGTGCCAGCAGTTTTGTAGCGGGGAGCACAGATACGCAGTATTTT. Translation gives CASSFVAGSTDTQYF.

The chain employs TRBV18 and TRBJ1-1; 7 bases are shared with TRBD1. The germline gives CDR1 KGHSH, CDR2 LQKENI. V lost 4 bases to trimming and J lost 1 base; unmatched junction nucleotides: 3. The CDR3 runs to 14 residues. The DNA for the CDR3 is TGTGCCAGCTCACGCGGGACAGAGAACACTGAAGCTTTCTTT. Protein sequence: CASSRGTENTEAFF.

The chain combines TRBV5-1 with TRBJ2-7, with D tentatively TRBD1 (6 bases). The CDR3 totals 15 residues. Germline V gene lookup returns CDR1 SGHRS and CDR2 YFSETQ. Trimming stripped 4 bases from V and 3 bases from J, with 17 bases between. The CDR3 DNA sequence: TGCGCCAGCAGCACCGAGACAGGCTGGAGCTACGAGCAGTACTTC. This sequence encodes CASSTETGWSYEQYF.

The DNA for the CDR3 is TGTGCCAGCTCACACAAAAGCGGGAACACTGAAGCTTTCTTT. Translation gives CASSHKSGNTEAFF. V and J are TRBV18 and TRBJ1-1, with D uncertain. V was pared by 4 bases and J by 1 base, with 10 bases between. Per the germline V gene, CDR1 is KGHSH and CDR2 is LQKENI. The CDR3 loop spans 14 amino acids. Supplemented by reference TRBV18 and TRBJ1-1, the full variable domain reads NAGVMQNPRHLVRRRGQEARLRCSPMKGHSHVYWYRQLPEEGLKFMVYLQKENIIDESGMPKERFSAEFPKEGPSILRIQQVVRGDSAAYFCASSHKSGNTEAFFGQGTRLTVV.

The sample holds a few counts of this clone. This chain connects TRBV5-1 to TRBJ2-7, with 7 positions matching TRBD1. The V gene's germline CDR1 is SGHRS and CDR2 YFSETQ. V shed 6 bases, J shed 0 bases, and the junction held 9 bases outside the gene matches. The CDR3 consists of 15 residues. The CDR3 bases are TGCGCCAGCATCCCAAGGGGGCCTAGCTCCTACGAGCAGTACTTC. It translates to CASIPRGPSSYEQYF.

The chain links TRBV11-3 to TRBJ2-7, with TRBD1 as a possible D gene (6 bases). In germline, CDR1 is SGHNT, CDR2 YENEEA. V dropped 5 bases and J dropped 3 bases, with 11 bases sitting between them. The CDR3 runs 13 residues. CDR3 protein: CASSASGHYEQYF. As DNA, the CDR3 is TGTGCCAGCAGCGCTTCGGGACACTACGAGCAGTACTTC.

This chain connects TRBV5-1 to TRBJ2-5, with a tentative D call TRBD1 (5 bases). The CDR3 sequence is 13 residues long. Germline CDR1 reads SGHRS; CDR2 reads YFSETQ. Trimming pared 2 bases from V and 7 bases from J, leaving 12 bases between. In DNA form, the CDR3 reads TGCGCCAGCAGCTTAGGGCAGGGTGGGACCCAGTACTTC. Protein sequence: CASSLGQGGTQYF. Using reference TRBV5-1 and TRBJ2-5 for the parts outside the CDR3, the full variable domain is KAGVTQTPRYLIKTRGQQVTLSCSPISGHRSVSWYQQTPGQGLQFLFEYFSETQRNKGNFPGRFSGRQFSNSRSEMNVSTLELGDSALYLCASSLGQGGTQYFGPGTRLLVL.

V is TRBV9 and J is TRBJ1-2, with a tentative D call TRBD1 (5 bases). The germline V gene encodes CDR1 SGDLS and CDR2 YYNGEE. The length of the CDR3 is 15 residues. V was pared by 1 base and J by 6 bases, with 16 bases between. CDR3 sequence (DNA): TGTGCCAGCAGCGTACCCCCACTCGGGGGGGATGGCTACACCTTC. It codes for CASSVPPLGGDGYTF.

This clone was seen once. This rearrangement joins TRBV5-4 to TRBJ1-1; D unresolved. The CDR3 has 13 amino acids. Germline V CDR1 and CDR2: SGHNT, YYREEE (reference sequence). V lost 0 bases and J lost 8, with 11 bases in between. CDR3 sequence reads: CASSLDFGGEAFF. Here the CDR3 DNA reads TGTGCCAGCAGCTTGGACTTTGGAGGGGAAGCTTTCTTT.

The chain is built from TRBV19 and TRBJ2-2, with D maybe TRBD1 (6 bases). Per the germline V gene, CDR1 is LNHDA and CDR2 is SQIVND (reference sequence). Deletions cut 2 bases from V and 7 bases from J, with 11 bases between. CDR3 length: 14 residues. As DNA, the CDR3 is TGTGCCAGTAGTATACAGGGGTGGGGCGGGGAGCTGTTTTTT. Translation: CASSIQGWGGELFF.

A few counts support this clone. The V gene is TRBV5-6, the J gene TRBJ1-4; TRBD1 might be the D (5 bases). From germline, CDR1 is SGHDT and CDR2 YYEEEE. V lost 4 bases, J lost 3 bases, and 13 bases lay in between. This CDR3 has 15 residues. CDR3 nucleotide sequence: TGTGCCAGCAGCCCAAGTGGGGCCCCTAATGAAAAACTGTTTTTT. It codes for CASSPSGAPNEKLFF.

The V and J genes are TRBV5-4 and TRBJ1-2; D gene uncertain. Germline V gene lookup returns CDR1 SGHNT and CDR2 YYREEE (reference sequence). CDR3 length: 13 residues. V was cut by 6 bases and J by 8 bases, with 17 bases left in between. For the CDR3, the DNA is TGTGCCAGCACCCTGGAGGCTATGTCCGGCTACACCTTC. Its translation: CASTLEAMSGYTF.

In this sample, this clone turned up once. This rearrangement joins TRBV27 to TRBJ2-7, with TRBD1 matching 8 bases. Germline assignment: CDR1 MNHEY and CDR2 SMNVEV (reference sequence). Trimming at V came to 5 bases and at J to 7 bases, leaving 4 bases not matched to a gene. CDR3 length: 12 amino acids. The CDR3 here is CASSQGAGEQYF. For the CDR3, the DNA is TGTGCCAGCAGTCAGGGGGCTGGGGAGCAGTACTTC.

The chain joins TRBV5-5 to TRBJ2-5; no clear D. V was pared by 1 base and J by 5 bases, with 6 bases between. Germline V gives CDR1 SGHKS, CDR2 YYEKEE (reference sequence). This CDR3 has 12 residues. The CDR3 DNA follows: TGTGCCAGCAGCTTGTTGGAGGAGACCCAGTACTTC. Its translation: CASSLLEETQYF.

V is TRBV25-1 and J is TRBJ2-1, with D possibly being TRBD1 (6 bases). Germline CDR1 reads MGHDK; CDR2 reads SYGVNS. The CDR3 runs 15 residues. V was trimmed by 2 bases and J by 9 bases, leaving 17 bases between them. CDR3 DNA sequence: TGTGCCAGCAGTGAAACGAGACAGGTGACCGGTGAGCAGTTCTTC. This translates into CASSETRQVTGEQFF.

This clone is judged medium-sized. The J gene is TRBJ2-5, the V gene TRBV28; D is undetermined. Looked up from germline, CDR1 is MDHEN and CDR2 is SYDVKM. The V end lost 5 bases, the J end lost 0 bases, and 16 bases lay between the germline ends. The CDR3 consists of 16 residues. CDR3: CASSNPVPSYQETQYF. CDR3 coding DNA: TGTGCCAGCAGTAACCCGGTTCCTTCGTACCAAGAGACCCAGTACTTC.

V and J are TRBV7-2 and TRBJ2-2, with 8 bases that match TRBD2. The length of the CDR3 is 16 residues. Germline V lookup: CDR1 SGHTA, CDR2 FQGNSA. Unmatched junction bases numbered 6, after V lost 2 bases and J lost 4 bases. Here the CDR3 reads CASSLSGGLGTGELFF. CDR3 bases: TGTGCCAGCAGCTTAAGCGGGGGCCTGGGCACCGGGGAGCTGTTTTTT.